Detailed here is one TCR beta chain. What it recognizes is unknown. Profiling relied on immunoSEQ multiplex PCR, and the TCRdb table lists in-frame clones only, not all of them. The sample holds about 190,000 clones, almost 95% seen once. The CDR3 length is 15 residues. Germline CDR1 and CDR2: MNHEY and SMNVEV (reference sequence). The germline V and J ends were trimmed by 7 bases and 3 bases, with 19 bases remaining between them. The data are from a study of T cell responses to AZD1222 COVID-19 vaccine. Study findings and constraints: Samples come after the peak T cell response, not at day 14.

The starting material was peripheral blood, obtained on day 0 of AZD1222 vaccination. The origin of this receptor is an adult in good health. The chain links TRBV27 to TRBJ2-7; D gene unclear. DNA of the CDR3: TGTGCCAGCACCCCAGCCTTAACCCCCCTCTACGAGCAGTACTTC. It translates to CASTPALTPLYEQYF.